This TCR beta chain stems from a study of blood T cell repertoires in COVID-19. Data came from immunoSEQ multiplex PCR; TCRdb stores just in-frame clones and leaves some out. The sample contains 100,000 to 150,000 clones, around 86% of which appear only once. This receptor was identified in a man aged 55 to 70 with acute or convalescent COVID-19. The material sequenced was peripheral blood.

In DNA, the CDR3 is TGTGCCAGCAGTGCGGGGGCCAAAAACATTCAGTACTTC. It encodes CASSAGAKNIQYF. The J gene is TRBJ2-4, the V gene TRBV6-2 or TRBV6-3, with D maybe TRBD2 (6 bases). Germline CDR1 is MNHEY and CDR2 is SVGEGT. The CDR3 totals 13 residues. The ends were cut back, 5 bases at V and 1 base at J, with 6 bases in the middle.